This TCR beta chain was sequenced in a study of regulatory T cells in long-lasting Graves disease (dated by TCRdb to 2020 to 2023). Context from the whole study: Patients with newly diagnosed Graves' disease had been on antithyroid drugs for under 3 months. Peripheral blood TCR sequencing and RNA sequencing compared persistent Graves' disease patients with newly diagnosed Graves' disease patients. The study was registered as a clinical trial and conducted in China. A total of roughly 33 samples underwent TCR sequencing: about 13 from persistent and around 20 from newly diagnosed Graves' disease patients. Results the study describes overall, beyond this receptor: Persistent disease showed preferential use of TRBV28, TRBJ1-2 and TRBJ2-5, whereas newly diagnosed disease favored TRBV20-1 and TRBJ2-1. A larger number of public clonotypes was shared among persistent patients (more than 2,500) than among newly diagnosed patients (about 990). Persistent Graves' disease patients showed lower TCR Shannon entropy and fewer highly expanded clones than newly diagnosed patients, suggesting clonal expansion. The authors noted that the small sample size was a limitation that may lower accuracy. Sequencing and analysis were limited to the TCR beta chain. Peripheral blood alone was examined, since thyroid tissue, which constituted the primary lesion, could not be accessed.

The time point label for this specimen denotes: newly diagnosed GD, antithyroid drugs for less than 3 months. For both TCR sequencing and RNA sequencing, RNA was extracted from PBMCs in TRIzol. The diagnosis of Graves' disease followed American Thyroid Association guidelines. Patients were recruited from an endocrinology department in Xi'an, China. Each patient gave approximately 10 milliliters of peripheral blood, collected in an EDTA anticoagulant tube. Ficoll Paque Plus density gradient separation was used to isolate PBMCs, and no additional T cell sorting was done. An Agilent 2100 Bioanalyzer and agarose gel were used to assess RNA quality, and a NanoDrop 2000 was used to measure RNA concentration. Between the V and J ends, shortened by 5 bases and 5 bases respectively, the junction contains 16 bases. The CDR3 measures 14 amino acids from cysteine to phenylalanine. The entry retains the CDR3 DNA only, 42 bases that are in frame from base 1. CDR1 is given as SGHTA and CDR2 as FQGNSA, both from the germline V gene.

The library was produced with multiplex PCR. The listed sequencing device is Illumina HiSeq 4000. To build TCR beta libraries, CDR3 regions were amplified by Arm-PCR using iRepertoire HTBI primers. Before sequencing, the PCR products went through gel purification. The paper's data handling went like this. Gene usage analysis of CDR3 amino acid clonotypes used the approximately 62 TRBV and approximately 13 TRBJ segments found across samples. COPE and FqMerger were used to merge the filtered high-quality paired reads into contigs. BLAST was used to align contigs to IMGT TRBV, TRBD and TRBJ reference genes, and CDR3 was defined according to IMGT. Any clonotype with a frequency above 0.1% was counted as a highly expanded clone. Shannon entropy served as the measure of repertoire diversity, while the Gini coefficient captured V-J evenness. A clonotype was considered public if more than one individual shared it. TCRdb ran its own pipeline on the public reads, namely fastp trimming at Q25 and MiXCR clone calling, and kept in-frame beta chains. Entries are consolidated by CDR3 protein sequence, retaining the most common genes and DNA. The V and J calls here are based on TCRdb, not the publication. This sample has around 450,000 distinct CDR3 sequences in its table, and over 12% of those were observed once. The ten most abundant clones make up about 7.8% of the sample.

This clonotype appeared a few times. The clone's antigen remains unknown. Base qualities are not at hand, and no much larger clone is one base apart. These data were also reused for a study on T cells in Graves' hyperthyroidism and ophthalmopathy. The second study also describes: Graves' hyperthyroidism was defined as stable when no progression to ophthalmopathy occurred over 18 months of follow-up. Hyperthyroidism patients were newly diagnosed, with disease duration under 2 months, and aged 18 to 65 years. The study excluded patients with uncontrolled infections, other autoimmune diseases, pregnancy or lactation. Diagnoses were established on the basis of clinical symptoms, serum thyroxine and TRAb, thyroid ultrasound, and orbital computed tomography. For the first round of RT-PCR on the TCR CDR3, the HTBI primer set was used together with the Qiagen OneStep RT-PCR kit. Blood samples also contained most of the expanded thyroid clonotypes (frequency above 0.001), which suggests that blood repertoires may reflect thyroid immune responses. Ophthalmopathy was separated from stable hyperthyroidism by a 13 V-J signature model, with approximately 90% sensitivity and approximately 81% specificity obtained in cross-validation and 80%/75% obtained in testing. During validation, the model predicted progression to ophthalmopathy a median of roughly 7.1 months ahead of onset, with more than 55% sensitivity and 72.22% specificity. To identify distinguishing TCR V-J signatures, a discovery cohort of about a hundred patients was used, comprising 40 to 45 with Graves' ophthalmopathy and approximately 57 with stable Graves' hyperthyroidism. Prospective prediction of ophthalmopathy was tested in an independent validation cohort consisting of about 19 hyperthyroidism patients and 17 patients who later progressed to ophthalmopathy. For training and testing, the 100 or so patients in the discovery cohort were randomly divided in a 7:3 ratio. In addition, the study compared T-cell repertoires in thyroid tissue and in blood from a handful of Graves' hyperthyroidism patients. Following sampling, methimazole starting at 30 mg daily was given to hyperthyroidism patients, and high-dose intravenous methylprednisolone was given to ophthalmopathy patients. Libraries were constructed in a second round of multiplex PCR, after which size selection and purification were performed. Libraries were sequenced paired-end with 100 bp reads on an Illumina HiSeq2000. SOAPnuke was used to process the raw data, throwing out any read that contained adapters or uncalled bases, had a mean Phred below 15, or lacked an exact constant-primer or identifier match. COPE v1.2.5 was used to merge high-quality paired reads, and clonotypes were defined as unique nucleotide sequences. MiTCR v1.1 was used to align the clonotypes against IMGT TRBV, TRBD and TRBJ reference segments. Analysis was restricted to V-J combinations with a frequency above 0.0001, which covered roughly 99% of repertoires. The TCS score was defined as the ratio of F50 (clonal expansion) to E x V (chaos), calculated using BLOSUM62-based TCRdist between CDR3 peptides within each V-J. Welch's t-statistics and random forest reduced around 550 V-J features to 10 to 15, which were used in a naive Bayes classifier (R e1071). Sample size was not statistically predetermined, and blinding of investigators to group allocation was not performed. According to the paper, TCR Vbeta CDR3 sequencing was carried out on over 130 peripheral blood samples, which came from under 50 ophthalmopathy, approximately 72 hyperthyroidism and roughly 17 progressor patients.

The clonotype comes from a woman between 40 and 50 years old with Graves disease. Donor details come from another sample of the same person, matched by shared clones. The rearrangement joined TRBV7-2 to TRBJ2-7; a tentative D match to TRBD1 spans 6 bases. Sample: peripheral blood mononuclear cells (PBMCs), taken at new diagnosis, from a patient treated with antithyroid drugs. The bases read TGTGCCAGCAGCCGACCAGGGGAAGAGAACGAGCAGTACTTC. Its protein is CASSRPGEENEQYF.